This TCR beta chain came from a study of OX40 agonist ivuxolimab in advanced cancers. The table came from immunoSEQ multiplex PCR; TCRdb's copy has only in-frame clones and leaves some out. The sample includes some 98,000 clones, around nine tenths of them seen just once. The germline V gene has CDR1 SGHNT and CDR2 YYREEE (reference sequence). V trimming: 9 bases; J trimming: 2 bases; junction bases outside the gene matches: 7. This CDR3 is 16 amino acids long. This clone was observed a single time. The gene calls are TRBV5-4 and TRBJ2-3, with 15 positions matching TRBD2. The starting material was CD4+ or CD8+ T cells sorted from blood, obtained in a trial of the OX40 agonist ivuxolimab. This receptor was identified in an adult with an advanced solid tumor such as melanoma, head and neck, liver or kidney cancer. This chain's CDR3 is CATRTSGGAVTDTQYF. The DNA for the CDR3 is TGTGCCACCCGGACTAGCGGGGGGGCCGTCACAGATACGCAGTATTTT.